This TCR beta chain came from a study of shared clonotypes between healthy human individuals. Study information: There were three CD4 naive, three CD4 memory, two CD8 naive and one CD8 memory plates per donor.

Study observations and caveats: Across subsets, estimated richness was generally greater for naive than for memory populations.

This table comes from immunoSEQ multiplex PCR, and its TCRdb copy is limited to in-frame clones, with some not included. Among roughly 2,000,000 clones listed, less than 95% were seen once. CDR1 and CDR2 (germline): SGHNT, YYREEE (reference sequence). Trimming cost V 4 bases and J 6 bases, with 11 bases left between them. The CDR3 spans 12 residues. Turning to this clone: Its antigen is unknown.

CD45RO negativity and positive selection for CCR7 defined naive CD8 cells, a population that excluded terminally differentiated effector memory CD45RA+ cells. The clonotype comes from a man between 18 and 35 years old in good health. Sequencing input: naive CD8+ T cells sorted from blood. The chain couples TRBV5-4 to TRBJ2-7, with D maybe TRBD1 (6 bases). The DNA for the CDR3 is TGTGCCAGCAGCGCCACAGGGAGCGAGCAGTACTTC. Translated, it gives CASSATGSEQYF. The full variable domain, in which reference TRBV5-4 and TRBJ2-7 provide the parts outside the CDR3, is ETGVTQSPTHLIKTRGQQVTLRCSSQSGHNTVSWYQQALGQGPQFIFQYYREEENGRGNFPPRFSGLQFPNYSSELNVNALELDDSALYLCASSATGSEQYFGPGTRLTVT.